One TCR beta chain is described in this entry. This clone was detected once. No cognate antigen has been identified for it. No base qualities exist here, and no much larger clone lies one base off it. Patients with melanoma were used as donors. The data are from a study of CD4+ T cells in melanoma (dated by TCRdb to the early 2020s). In the study overall: The study examined neoantigen-specific CD4+ T cells in human melanoma.

From cysteine to phenylalanine, the CDR3 is 15 amino acids long. CDR3 DNA only is kept here, 45 bases in frame from base 1. The V end loses 1 base and the J end loses 2 bases, and a stretch of 12 bases separates them. CDR1 and CDR2 are drawn from the germline V gene: SGHDN, FVKESK. Paper-wide results and their limitations: The report described a correlation between neoantigen-specific CD4+ T cells and the function of CD8+ T cells, macrophages and B cells. Diverse differentiation states were reported to be shown by neoantigen-specific CD4+ T cells in melanoma.

The library was obtained by the immunoSEQ multiplex PCR assay. The clones in this table, taken by TCRdb from immuneACCESS, are in-frame only. Not every clone is retained; where verified, under half of the shortfall comes from an unresolved V gene, and the cause of the rest is unknown. The sample table holds 90,000 to 130,000 clones, of which around 92% were seen once. Around 3.3% of the sample is held by the ten biggest clonotypes. The clonotype originates from a human donor with melanoma. Rearrangement joined TRBV14 to TRBJ2-7, with no confidently assigned D gene. Sequencing used peripheral blood. The nucleotide sequence is given as TGTGCCAGCAGCCAAGTTAACGGGCTTCCCTACGAGCAGTACTTC. It translates to CASSQVNGLPYEQYF.